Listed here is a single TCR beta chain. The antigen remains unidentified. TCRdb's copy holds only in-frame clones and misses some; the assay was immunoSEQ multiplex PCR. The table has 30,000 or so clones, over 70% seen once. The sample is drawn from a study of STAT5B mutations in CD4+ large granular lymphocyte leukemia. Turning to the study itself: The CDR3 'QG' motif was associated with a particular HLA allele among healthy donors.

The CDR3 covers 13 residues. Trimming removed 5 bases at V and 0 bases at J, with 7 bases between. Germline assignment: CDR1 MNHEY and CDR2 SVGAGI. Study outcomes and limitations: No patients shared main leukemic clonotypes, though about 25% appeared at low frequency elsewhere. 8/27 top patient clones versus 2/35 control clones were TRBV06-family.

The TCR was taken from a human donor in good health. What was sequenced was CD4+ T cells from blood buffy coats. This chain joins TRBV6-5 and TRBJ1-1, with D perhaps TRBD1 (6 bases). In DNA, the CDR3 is TGTGCCAGCAGTACAGGGTTGAACACTGAAGCTTTCTTT. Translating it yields CASSTGLNTEAFF.